This TCR beta chain appears in the sequencing data of a study of long-term antiretroviral therapy in people with HIV. In the case of this clone: Its antigen is not known.

Notes on the study in general: Following ART, diversity rose but still fell short of transplant donor controls. ART adherence was not documented, and neither viral resistance nor therapy changes had any data. Within the repertoire, clones expanded before ART were dominant at all time points.

V lost 1 base and J 5 bases, leaving 11 bases between the germline ends. The CDR3 spans 14 residues. CDR1 and CDR2 (germline): SGHVS, FNYEAQ. Samples were assayed with immunoSEQ v3.0 at survey level. The target of sequencing was roughly 35,000-50,000 T-cell genomes per sample. Some clones are missing from TCRdb's copy, which holds only in-frame ones; the method was immunoSEQ multiplex PCR. The table lists about 35,000 clones, approximately 94% of them singletons. This specimen consisted of unsorted PBMCs, obtained 4.1 years after starting antiretroviral therapy. This clonotype originated in a woman between 50 and 59 years old with HIV. The V call is TRBV7-6, the J call TRBJ1-1, with D unresolved. The DNA for the CDR3 is TGTGCCAGCAGCTTAGAGGCCCGTCAGACTGAAGCTTTCTTT. Amino acid sequence: CASSLEARQTEAFF.